A single T cell receptor (beta chain) is shown here with its context. What it recognizes is unknown. The sample originates from a study of cytomegalovirus exposure and HLA in healthy donors. Germline lookup yields CDR1 SEHNR and CDR2 FQNEAQ (reference sequence). Trimming left V 4 bases short and J 1 base short, with 22 bases between. The CDR3 sequence is 18 residues long. The primer mix had 60 Vbeta and 13 Jbeta primers. In the original workflow: Later reanalysis found 80 million or so unique TCR beta chains, around 10 million of them shared. TCRdb keeps only in-frame clones here, not all; method: immunoSEQ multiplex PCR. The V and J calls and the clone size are those of that table, but D and trimming were determined from the DNA. The repertoire holds about 190,000 clones, with 65% to 85% as singletons. Study-wide points: As a later analysis showed, several of the most significant clusters appeared to be linked to common viral pathogens. Earlier analysis looked at TCR beta V segments, and most were productive about 90% or about 30% of the time.

Sequencing was carried out using PBMCs. The chain uses TRBV7-9 and TRBJ1-2; a possible D gene is TRBD1 (5 bases). The receptor was isolated from a man aged 45-60 years in good health and CMV-seronegative. In DNA form, the CDR3 reads TGTGCCAGCAGCTCTGGGACTCCCCGACTTGGAATTAACTATGGCTACACCTTC. Its protein product is CASSSGTPRLGINYGYTF.